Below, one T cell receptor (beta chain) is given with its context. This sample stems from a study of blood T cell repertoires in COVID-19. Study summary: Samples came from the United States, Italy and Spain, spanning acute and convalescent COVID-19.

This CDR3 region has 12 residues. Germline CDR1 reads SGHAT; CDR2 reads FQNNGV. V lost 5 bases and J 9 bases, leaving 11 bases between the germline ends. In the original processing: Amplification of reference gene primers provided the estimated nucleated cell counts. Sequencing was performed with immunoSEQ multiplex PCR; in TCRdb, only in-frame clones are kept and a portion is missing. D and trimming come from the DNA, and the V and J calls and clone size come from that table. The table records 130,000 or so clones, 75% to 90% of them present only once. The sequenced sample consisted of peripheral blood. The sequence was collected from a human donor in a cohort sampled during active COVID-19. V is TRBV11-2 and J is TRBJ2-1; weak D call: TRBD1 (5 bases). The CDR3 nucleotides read TGTGCCAGCAGCCCCGTCAGGGCTGAGCAGTTCTTC. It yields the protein CASSPVRAEQFF.